These T cell receptor beta chains were read from a single sample in a study of blood T cell repertoires in COVID-19. Repertoires were generated with immunoSEQ multiplex PCR, while TCRdb's copy carries only in-frame clones and drops some. The table shows roughly 300,000 clones, with 92% occurring only once. The material sequenced was PBMCs or T cells enriched from blood (not recorded which). Every receptor here comes from a woman aged 25 to 39 who had recovered from COVID-19. The CDR3 runs from the conserved cysteine through the conserved F or W. The order of the fields is V gene, clone size, D gene, J gene, CDR3 protein, CDR3 DNA. A D gene is named only where the DNA matches it firmly. Rows may omit the clone size; those that give it use once, few, many or a size class.

>TRBV5-1|NA|TRBD1|TRBJ1-4
CASRIQTGPTNEKLFF
TGCGCCAGCAGAATACAGACAGGGCCAACTAATGAAAAACTGTTTTTT
>TRBV28|NA|NA|TRBJ1-1
CASNKFGGNTEAFF
TGTGCCAGCAACAAATTCGGGGGGAACACTGAAGCTTTCTTT
>TRBV27|NA|NA|TRBJ2-1
CASSLFERSFSSYNEQFF
TGTGCCAGCAGTTTGTTTGAACGTAGCTTCAGCTCCTACAATGAGCAGTTCTTC
>TRBV19|NA|NA|TRBJ2-1
CASSIGVYNEQFF
TGTGCCAGTAGTATCGGTGTATACAATGAGCAGTTCTTC
>TRBV24-1|NA|NA|TRBJ2-6
CATSEPNPEPGANVLTF
TGTGCCACCAGTGAGCCAAATCCTGAGCCTGGGGCCAACGTCCTGACTTTC
>TRBV3-1/TRBV3-2|NA|NA|TRBJ2-1
CASSRSGQSYNEQFF
TGTGCCAGCAGCCGCAGCGGGCAGTCCTACAATGAGCAGTTCTTC
>TRBV10-3|NA|TRBD1|TRBJ2-1
CAIREPGQFSYNEQFF
TGTGCCATCAGGGAGCCGGGACAGTTCTCCTACAATGAGCAGTTCTTC
>TRBV5-6|NA|NA|TRBJ2-1
CASTETGNEQFF
TGTGCCAGCACCGAGACGGGCAATGAGCAGTTCTTC
>TRBV19|once|NA|TRBJ1-5
CASSIAGYDEPQHF
TGTGCCAGTAGTATAGCAGGGTATGACGAGCCCCAGCATTTT
>TRBV7-3|NA|TRBD2|TRBJ2-2
CASSLGTSGGALAGELFF
TGTGCCAGCAGCTTGGGGACTAGCGGGGGGGCCTTGGCCGGGGAGCTGTTTTTT